The rows below give T cell receptor beta chains drawn from one sample of a study of human T cells and chemical hapten exposure. TCRdb reanalysed the RACE reads using MiXCR and keeps one entry per CDR3 protein. In the table there are 39,000 or so distinct CDR3 sequences, 4% of which are singletons. The specimen comprised whole blood, sampled in connection with sensitization to the hapten diphenylcyclopropenone (DPC). The receptors shown here come from a man between 50 and 59 years old with alopecia areata. Some clones in this sample may be carry-over from other donors' samples. The CDR3 runs from the conserved cysteine through the conserved F or W. The D gene is left open where the match is weak. Only part of the rows carry a size: once, few, many, or a class if the clone is expanded.

clone size	V gene	D gene	J gene	CDR3 protein	CDR3 DNA
many	TRBV7-9	TRBD1	TRBJ2-1	CASSYGQGGEQFF	TGTGCCAGCAGCTACGGACAGGGGGGTGAGCAGTTCTTC
many	TRBV5-4	.	TRBJ2-1	CASSMTVNEQFF	TGTGCCAGCAGCATGACCGTAAATGAGCAGTTCTTC
many	TRBV6-4	.	TRBJ2-3	CASRLSGSTDTQYF	TGTGCCAGCAGACTAAGCGGGAGCACAGATACGCAGTATTTT
many	TRBV3-1	.	TRBJ2-7	CASSPTTGSYEQYF	TGTGCCAGCAGCCCGACGACCGGATCCTACGAGCAGTACTTC
many	TRBV4-1	TRBD1	TRBJ1-2	CASSQTPGTGGPYGYTF	TGCGCCAGCAGCCAAACCCCCGGGACAGGGGGGCCTTATGGCTACACCTTC
many	TRBV20-1	.	TRBJ2-1	CSARDWVAEGEQFF	TGCAGTGCTAGAGATTGGGTAGCGGAAGGTGAGCAGTTCTTC
many	TRBV20-1	TRBD1	TRBJ1-1	CSAGQGPGSTEAFF	TGCAGTGCTGGACAGGGGCCGGGGTCGACTGAAGCTTTCTTT
many	TRBV12-3/TRBV12-4	.	TRBJ2-7	CASSPRTGTYEQYF	TGTGCCAGCAGTCCCCGTACCGGGACCTACGAGCAGTACTTC
many	TRBV3-1	.	TRBJ2-7	CASSQDAWEQYF	TGTGCCAGCAGCCAAGATGCGTGGGAGCAGTACTTC
many	TRBV7-2	.	TRBJ2-5	CASSLVQETQYF	TGTGCCAGCAGCTTAGTACAAGAGACCCAGTACTTC
.	TRBV7-9	.	TRBJ2-7	CASSSLVGTYEQYF	TGTGCCAGCAGCTCCCTTGTGGGTACGTACGAGCAGTACTTC
many	TRBV10-3	.	TRBJ2-6	CAISLDGANVLTF	TGTGCCATCAGCCTGGATGGGGCCAACGTCCTGACTTTC
many	TRBV30	TRBD2	TRBJ2-4	CAWSPRLAGGPEVQYF	TGTGCCTGGAGTCCGCGCCTAGCGGGAGGGCCGGAGGTACAGTACTTC
many	TRBV20-1	.	TRBJ1-2	CSASPSGYSYGYTF	TGCAGTGCTAGCCCATCAGGGTACAGCTATGGCTACACCTTC
many	TRBV20-1	.	TRBJ2-1	CSANRAESSYNEQFF	TGCAGTGCTAACAGAGCGGAGAGCTCCTACAATGAGCAGTTCTTC
many	TRBV6-2/TRBV6-3	.	TRBJ1-5	CASSYMTGHYSNQPQHF	TGTGCCAGCAGTTACATGACAGGACATTATAGCAATCAGCCCCAGCATTTT
.	TRBV6-5	.	TRBJ1-6	CASSRQVPQSDYGSPLHF	TGTGCCAGCAGCCGACAGGTGCCCCAGAGTGACTACGGTTCACCCCTCCACTTT
many	TRBV6-5	.	TRBJ2-1	CASRIGGGNEQFF	TGTGCCAGCAGAATAGGGGGGGGCAATGAGCAGTTCTTC
few	TRBV29-1	.	TRBJ2-1	CSVEVGGRGEQFF	TGCAGCGTTGAAGTAGGGGGGCGGGGTGAGCAGTTCTTC
many	TRBV28	.	TRBJ1-3	CASSKGGGRNTIYF	TGTGCCAGCAGTAAGGGGGGAGGTCGAAACACCATATATTTT
many	TRBV19	.	TRBJ2-2	CASSIPGELFF	TGTGCCAGTAGTATCCCCGGGGAGCTGTTTTTT
.	TRBV20-1	TRBD2	TRBJ2-5	CSALGGRETQYF	TGCAGTGCCCTCGGCGGGAGGGAGACCCAGTACTTC
few	TRBV6-2/TRBV6-3	TRBD2	TRBJ2-7	CASSYSIVLAGGQYEQYF	TGTGCCAGCAGTTACTCGATCGTTCTAGCGGGAGGCCAGTACGAGCAGTACTTC
many	TRBV18	.	TRBJ2-2	CASSLFPNTGELFF	TGTGCCAGCTCGCTCTTCCCGAACACCGGGGAGCTGTTTTTT
many	TRBV11-1	.	TRBJ2-2	CASSPRGLDGVGGELFF	TGTGCCAGCAGCCCCAGGGGCCTGGACGGTGTCGGCGGGGAGCTGTTTTTT
few	TRBV29-1	TRBD1	TRBJ2-1	CSVGRTGGRNEQFF	TGCAGCGTTGGGAGGACAGGGGGCCGGAATGAGCAGTTCTTC
many	TRBV29-1	TRBD2	TRBJ2-3	CSVEPGLWDTQYF	TGCAGCGTTGAGCCGGGACTATGGGATACGCAGTATTTT
many	TRBV28	TRBD2	TRBJ2-7	CASSGLVGYEQYF	TGTGCCAGCAGCGGACTAGTGGGCTACGAGCAGTACTTC
many	TRBV6-6	.	TRBJ1-4	CATRRDYNEKLFF	TGTGCCACGCGCAGGGATTATAATGAAAAACTGTTTTTT
many	TRBV6-1	TRBD2	TRBJ2-1	CASFRRGKNEQFF	TGTGCCAGCTTTCGGCGGGGGAAAAATGAGCAGTTCTTC
many	TRBV27	.	TRBJ2-3	CASSLRRASTDTQYF	TGTGCCAGCAGTCTACGGAGGGCCAGCACAGATACGCAGTATTTT
many	TRBV29-1	.	TRBJ2-5	CSVSRQAQETQYF	TGCAGCGTAAGTCGACAGGCTCAAGAGACCCAGTACTTC
many	TRBV30	TRBD1	TRBJ1-5	CAWSRRGQINQPQHF	TGTGCCTGGAGCCGTAGGGGACAGATCAATCAGCCCCAGCATTTT
many	TRBV6-6	TRBD1	TRBJ1-6	CASSYTGQGETLHF	TGTGCCAGCAGTTATACGGGACAGGGCGAGACGCTCCACTTT
few	TRBV30	.	TRBJ1-2	CAWSVRWGLYGYTF	TGTGCCTGGAGTGTACGTTGGGGACTCTATGGCTACACCTTC
.	TRBV27	.	TRBJ1-1	CASSLSAKLMNTEAFF	TGTGCCAGCAGTTTATCAGCGAAGTTGATGAACACTGAAGCTTTCTTT
many	TRBV19	.	TRBJ2-4	CASNPLGEGESRNIQYF	TGTGCCAGTAACCCTCTTGGGGAAGGGGAGTCGAGAAACATTCAGTACTTC
many	TRBV10-1	TRBD1	TRBJ2-3	CASSRTGMGTQYF	TGCGCCAGCAGTAGGACAGGGATGGGTACGCAGTATTTT
many	TRBV4-3	.	TRBJ2-3	CASSQDFGSGTDTQYF	TGCGCCAGCAGCCAAGATTTCGGTAGCGGCACAGATACGCAGTATTTT
many	TRBV18	.	TRBJ2-5	CASSPERNRRETQYF	TGTGCCAGCTCACCCGAACGGAACCGACGTGAGACCCAGTACTTC
many	TRBV7-9	.	TRBJ1-5	CASSLTVNQPQHF	TGTGCCAGCAGCTTGACGGTTAACCAGCCCCAGCATTTT
few	TRBV29-1	.	TRBJ1-1	CSVLRGRGTEAFF	TGCAGCGTTCTGAGGGGAAGGGGCACTGAAGCTTTCTTT
many	TRBV7-6	.	TRBJ1-2	CASSSSRTLNYGYTF	TGTGCCAGCAGCTCCTCTCGCACCCTTAACTATGGCTACACCTTC
once	TRBV6-1	.	TRBJ1-3	CASSEDPAANIYF	TGTGCCAGCAGTGAAGACCCAGCAGCCAACATATATTTT
many	TRBV5-1	.	TRBJ2-5	CASSLYGMLGQETQYF	TGCGCCAGCAGCTTGTATGGGATGTTAGGCCAAGAGACCCAGTACTTC
many	TRBV28	TRBD1	TRBJ1-5	CASYPGGRGQPQHF	TGTGCCAGCTACCCAGGGGGCCGGGGGCAGCCCCAGCATTTT
.	TRBV30	.	TRBJ1-2	CAWSLKGTSGDYGYTF	TGTGCCTGGAGTTTGAAGGGGACATCCGGAGACTATGGCTACACCTTC
.	TRBV29-1	.	TRBJ2-2	CSVAALVDTGELFF	TGCAGCGTTGCGGCACTTGTGGACACCGGGGAGCTGTTTTTT